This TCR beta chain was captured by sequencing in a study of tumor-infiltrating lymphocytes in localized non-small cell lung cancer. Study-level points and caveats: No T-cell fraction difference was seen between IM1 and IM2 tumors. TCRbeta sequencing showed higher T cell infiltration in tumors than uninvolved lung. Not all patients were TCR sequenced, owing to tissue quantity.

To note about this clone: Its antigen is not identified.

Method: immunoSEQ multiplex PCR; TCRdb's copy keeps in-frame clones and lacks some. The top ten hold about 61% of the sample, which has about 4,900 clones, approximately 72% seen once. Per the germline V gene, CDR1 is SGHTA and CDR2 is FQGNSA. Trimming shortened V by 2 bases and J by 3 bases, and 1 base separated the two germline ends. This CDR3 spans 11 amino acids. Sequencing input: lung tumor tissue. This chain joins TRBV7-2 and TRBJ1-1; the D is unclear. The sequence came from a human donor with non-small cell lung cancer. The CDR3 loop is CASSLYTEAFF. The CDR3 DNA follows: TGTGCCAGCAGCTTATACACTGAAGCTTTCTTT.